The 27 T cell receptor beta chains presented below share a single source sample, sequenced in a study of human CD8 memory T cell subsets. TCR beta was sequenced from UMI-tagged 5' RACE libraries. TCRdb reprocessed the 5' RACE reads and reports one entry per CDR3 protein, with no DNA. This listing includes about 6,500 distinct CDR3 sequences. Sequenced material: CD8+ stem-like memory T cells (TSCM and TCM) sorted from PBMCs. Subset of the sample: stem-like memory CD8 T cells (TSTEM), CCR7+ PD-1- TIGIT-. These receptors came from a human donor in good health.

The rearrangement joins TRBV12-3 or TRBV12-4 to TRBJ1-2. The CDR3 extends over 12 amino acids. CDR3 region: CASSRTNYGYTF.

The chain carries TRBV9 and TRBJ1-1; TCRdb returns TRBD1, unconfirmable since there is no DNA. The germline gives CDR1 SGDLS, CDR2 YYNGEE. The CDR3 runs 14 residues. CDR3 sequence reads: CASSVGRAGTQAFF.

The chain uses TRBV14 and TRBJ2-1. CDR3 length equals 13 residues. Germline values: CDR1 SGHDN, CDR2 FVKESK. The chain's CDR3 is CASSQVRYNEQFF. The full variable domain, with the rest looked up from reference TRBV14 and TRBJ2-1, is EAGVTQFPSHSVIEKGQTVTLRCDPISGHDNLYWYRRVMGKEIKFLLHFVKESKQDESGMPNNRFLAERTGGTYSTLKVQPAELEDSGVYFCASSQVRYNEQFFGPGTRLTVL.

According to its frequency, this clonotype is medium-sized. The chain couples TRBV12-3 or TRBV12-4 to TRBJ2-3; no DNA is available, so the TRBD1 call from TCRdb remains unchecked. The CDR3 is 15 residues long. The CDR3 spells CASSLGQASTDTQYF.

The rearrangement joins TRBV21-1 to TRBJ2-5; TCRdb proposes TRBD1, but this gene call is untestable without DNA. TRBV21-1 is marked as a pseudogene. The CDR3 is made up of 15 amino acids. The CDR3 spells CASSKALCRGETQYF.

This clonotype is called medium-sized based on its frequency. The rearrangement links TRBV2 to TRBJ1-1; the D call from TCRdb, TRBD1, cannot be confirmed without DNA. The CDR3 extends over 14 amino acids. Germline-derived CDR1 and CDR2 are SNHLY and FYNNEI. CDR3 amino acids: CASSVAGVNTEAFF.

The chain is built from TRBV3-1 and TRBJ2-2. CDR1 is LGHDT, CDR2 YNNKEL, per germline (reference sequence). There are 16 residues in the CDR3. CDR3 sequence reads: CASSQADPIFTGELFF. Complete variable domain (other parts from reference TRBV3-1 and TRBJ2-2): DTAVSQTPKYLVTQMGNDKSIKCEQNLGHDTMYWYKQDSKKFLKIMFSYNNKELIINETVPNRFSPKSPDKAHLNLHINSLELGDSAVYFCASSQADPIFTGELFFGEGSRLTVL.

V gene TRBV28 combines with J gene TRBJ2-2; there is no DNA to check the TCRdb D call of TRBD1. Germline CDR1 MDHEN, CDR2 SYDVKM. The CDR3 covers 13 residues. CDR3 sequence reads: CASSPRLTGELFF.

The CDR3 reads CASSLSGGRALLISEQYF. The genes are TRBV12-3 or TRBV12-4 and TRBJ2-7; as DNA is missing, the TRBD2 call by TCRdb cannot be tested. The CDR3 sequence is 18 residues long.

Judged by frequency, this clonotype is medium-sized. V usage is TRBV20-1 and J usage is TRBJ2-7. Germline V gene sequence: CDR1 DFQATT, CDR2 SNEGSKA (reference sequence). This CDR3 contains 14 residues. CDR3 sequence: CSAEDRAGSYEQYF.

CDR3 sequence: CASSSNELNTEAFF. The chain employs TRBV13 and TRBJ1-1. The CDR3 is 14 residues long. Germline CDR1 is PRHDT and CDR2 is FYEKMQ (reference sequence).

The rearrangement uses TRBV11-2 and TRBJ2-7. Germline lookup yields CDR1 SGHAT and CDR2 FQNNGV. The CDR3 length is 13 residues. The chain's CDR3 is CASTDIASYEQYF.

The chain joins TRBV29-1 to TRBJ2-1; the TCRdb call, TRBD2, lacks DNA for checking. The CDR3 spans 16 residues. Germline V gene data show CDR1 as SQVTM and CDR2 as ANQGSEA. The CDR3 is CSVEEASGSSYNEQFF.

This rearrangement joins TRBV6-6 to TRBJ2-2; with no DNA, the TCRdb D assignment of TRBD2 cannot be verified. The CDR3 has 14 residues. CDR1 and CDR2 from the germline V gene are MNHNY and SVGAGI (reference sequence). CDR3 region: CASSASPSAGELFF.

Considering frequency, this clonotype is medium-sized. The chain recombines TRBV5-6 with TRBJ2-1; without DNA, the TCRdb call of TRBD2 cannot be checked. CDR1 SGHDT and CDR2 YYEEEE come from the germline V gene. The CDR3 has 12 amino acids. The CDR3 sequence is CASSSSSNEQFF.

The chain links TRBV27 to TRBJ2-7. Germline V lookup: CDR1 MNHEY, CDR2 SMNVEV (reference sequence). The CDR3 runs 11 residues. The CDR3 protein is CASGRAYEQYF.

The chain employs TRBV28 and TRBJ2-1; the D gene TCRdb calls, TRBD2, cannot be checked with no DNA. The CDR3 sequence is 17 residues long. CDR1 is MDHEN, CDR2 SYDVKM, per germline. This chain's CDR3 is CASTSSSLDSSYNEQFF.

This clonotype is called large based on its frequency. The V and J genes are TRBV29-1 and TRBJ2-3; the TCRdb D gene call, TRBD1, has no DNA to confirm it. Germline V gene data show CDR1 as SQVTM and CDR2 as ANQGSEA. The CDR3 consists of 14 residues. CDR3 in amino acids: CSEYSLDSADTQYF.

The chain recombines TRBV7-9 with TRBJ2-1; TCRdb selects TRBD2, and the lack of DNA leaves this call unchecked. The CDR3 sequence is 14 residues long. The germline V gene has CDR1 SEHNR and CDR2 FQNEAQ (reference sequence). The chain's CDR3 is CASSLDVTRNEQVF.

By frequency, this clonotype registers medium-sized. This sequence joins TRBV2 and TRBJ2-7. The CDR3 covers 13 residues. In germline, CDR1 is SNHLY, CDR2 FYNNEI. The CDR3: CASSEGGSYEQYF.

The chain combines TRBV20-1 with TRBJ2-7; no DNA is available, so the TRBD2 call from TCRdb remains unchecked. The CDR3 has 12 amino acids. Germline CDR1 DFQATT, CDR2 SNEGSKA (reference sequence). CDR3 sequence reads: CSATLSKGAQYF.

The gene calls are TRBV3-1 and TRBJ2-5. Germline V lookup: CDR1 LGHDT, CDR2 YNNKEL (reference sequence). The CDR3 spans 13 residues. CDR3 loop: CASSLARQETQYF.

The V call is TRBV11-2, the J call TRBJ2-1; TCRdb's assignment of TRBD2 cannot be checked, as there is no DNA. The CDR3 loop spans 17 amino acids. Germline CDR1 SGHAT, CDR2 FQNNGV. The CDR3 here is CASIKGILAGAYNEQFF. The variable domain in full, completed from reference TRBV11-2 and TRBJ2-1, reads EAGVAQSPRYKIIEKRQSVAFWCNPISGHATLYWYQQILGQGPKLLIQFQNNGVVDDSQLPKDRFSAERLKGVDSTLKIQPAKLEDSAVYLCASIKGILAGAYNEQFFGPGTRLTVL.

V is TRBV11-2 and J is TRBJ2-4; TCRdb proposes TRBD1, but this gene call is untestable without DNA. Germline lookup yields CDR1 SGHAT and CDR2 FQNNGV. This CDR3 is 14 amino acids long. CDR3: CASSSRGTKNIQYF.

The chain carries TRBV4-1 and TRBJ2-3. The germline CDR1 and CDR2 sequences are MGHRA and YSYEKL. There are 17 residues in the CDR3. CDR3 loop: CASSQQAWTAIGNTQYF.

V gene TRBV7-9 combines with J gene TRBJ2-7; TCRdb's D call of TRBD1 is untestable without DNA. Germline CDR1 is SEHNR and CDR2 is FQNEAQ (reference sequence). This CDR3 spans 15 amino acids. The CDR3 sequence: CASSPTGTGGEVQYF.

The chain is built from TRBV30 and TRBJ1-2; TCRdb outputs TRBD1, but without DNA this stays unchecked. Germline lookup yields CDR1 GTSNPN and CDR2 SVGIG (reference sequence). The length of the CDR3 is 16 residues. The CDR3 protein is CAWKDLQGNLPYGYTF.